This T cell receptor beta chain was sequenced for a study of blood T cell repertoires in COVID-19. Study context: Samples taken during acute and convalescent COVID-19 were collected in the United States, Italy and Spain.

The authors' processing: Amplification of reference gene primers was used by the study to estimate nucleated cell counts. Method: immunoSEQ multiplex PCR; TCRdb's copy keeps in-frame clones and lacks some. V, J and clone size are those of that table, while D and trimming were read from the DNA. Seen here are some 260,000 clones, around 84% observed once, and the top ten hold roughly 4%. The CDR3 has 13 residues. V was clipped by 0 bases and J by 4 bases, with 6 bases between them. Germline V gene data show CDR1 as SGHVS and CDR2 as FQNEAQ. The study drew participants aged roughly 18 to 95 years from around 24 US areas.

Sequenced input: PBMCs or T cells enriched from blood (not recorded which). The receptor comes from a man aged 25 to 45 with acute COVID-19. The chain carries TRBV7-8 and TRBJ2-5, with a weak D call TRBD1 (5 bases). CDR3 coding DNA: TGTGCCAGCAGCTTAGCAGGGGCAGAGACCCAGTACTTC. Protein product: CASSLAGAETQYF.